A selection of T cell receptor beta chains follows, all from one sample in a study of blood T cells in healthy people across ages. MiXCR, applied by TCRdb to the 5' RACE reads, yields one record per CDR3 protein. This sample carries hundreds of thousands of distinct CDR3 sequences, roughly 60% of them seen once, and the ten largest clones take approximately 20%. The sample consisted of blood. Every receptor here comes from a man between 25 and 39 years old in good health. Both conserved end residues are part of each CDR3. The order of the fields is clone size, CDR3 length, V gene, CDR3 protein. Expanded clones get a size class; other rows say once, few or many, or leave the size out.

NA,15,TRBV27,CASSEIRGTNEKLFF
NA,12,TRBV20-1,CSAPTQGYEQYF
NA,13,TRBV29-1,CSARTGTVTEAFF
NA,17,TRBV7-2,CASSLVWETERKNIQYF
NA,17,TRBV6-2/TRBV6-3,CASSYSPGSADSYEQYF
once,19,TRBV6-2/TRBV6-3,CASSYSKRQFPHHSYEQYF
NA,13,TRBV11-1,CASSLGNLYEQYF
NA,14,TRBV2,CASSEQGAYNEQFF
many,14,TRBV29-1,CSATGRGQVDEQFF
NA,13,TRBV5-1,CASNRLDYNEQFF